The 25 T cell receptor beta chains below all came from one sample that was sequenced in a study of T-cell reconstitution after alpha-beta-depleted transplantation in children. A TCRbeta library incorporating unique molecular identifiers was prepared. Using its own MiXCR run on the PCR reads, TCRdb lists one record per CDR3 protein. The sample has over 100,000 distinct CDR3 sequences, 6% to 9% seen once. Sequences were derived from PBMCs, sampled before TCRalphabeta/CD19-depleted stem cell transplant. These receptors were taken from a boy between 2 and 10 years old with acute lymphoblastic leukemia, due to receive a stem cell transplant.

This clonotype was found a few times. The chain couples TRBV11-2 to TRBJ2-7; D unresolved. The CDR3 length is 12 residues. The V gene's germline CDR1 is SGHAT and CDR2 FQNNGV. V was pared by 7 bases and J by 1 base, with 8 bases between. The CDR3 region is CASNRPSYEQYF. CDR3 coding DNA: TGTGCCAGCAATAGACCGTCCTACGAGCAGTACTTC.

This clonotype was detected a few times. J is TRBJ2-1 and V is TRBV4-2; D unresolved. The V gene's germline CDR1 is LGHNA and CDR2 YNFKEQ. The CDR3 sequence is 15 residues long. Between the trimmed V and J ends, which lost 0 bases and 2 bases, there was a span of 8 bases. The CDR3 loop reads CASSQDEMTYNEQFF. CDR3 nucleotide sequence: TGTGCCAGCAGCCAAGATGAAATGACCTACAATGAGCAGTTCTTC.

This chain joins TRBV6-2 or TRBV6-3 and TRBJ2-3; 8 bases are a match to TRBD2. The CDR3 is 16 amino acids. CDR1 MNHEY and CDR2 SVGEGT come from the germline V gene. The trim removed 5 bases at V and 3 bases at J, leaving 10 bases unmatched. Here the CDR3 DNA reads TGTGCCAGCAGTCCCGGGGGGGCTTTATATACAGATACGCAGTATTTT. Translated, it gives CASSPGGALYTDTQYF.

This clonotype was picked up many times. The chain recombines TRBV5-1 with TRBJ2-7, with D unclear. This CDR3 is built from 16 residues. Trimming cost V 4 bases and J 4 bases, with 21 bases left between them. The germline gives CDR1 SGHRS, CDR2 YFSETQ. The CDR3 nucleotides are TGCGCCAGCAGCATCTCTTTGACGGGTTTCGATTACGAGCAGTACTTC. This sequence encodes CASSISLTGFDYEQYF.

The table lists this clonotype with many counts. The chain uses TRBV5-1 and TRBJ2-7, with a tentative D call TRBD2 (6 bases). Trimming cost V 4 bases and J 3 bases, with 14 bases left between them. CDR1 is SGHRS and CDR2 is YFSETQ in the germline V gene. CDR3 length equals 14 residues. In DNA, the CDR3 is TGCGCCAGCAGCCCTGGAGGGCAGTTCTACGAGCAGTACTTC. Protein: CASSPGGQFYEQYF.

This clonotype occurred a few times. The chain combines TRBV7-9 with TRBJ2-1; TRBD2 aligns across 9 bases. Trimming removed 5 bases from V and 6 bases from J; junction bases left unmatched: 8. Germline V CDR1 and CDR2: SEHNR, FQNEAQ (reference sequence). The CDR3 runs 15 residues. The CDR3 reads CASSQPAGGFNEQFF. CDR3 DNA: TGTGCCAGCAGCCAACCAGCGGGGGGCTTCAATGAGCAGTTCTTC.

This clonotype was seen once. Since a much larger clone is just one base distant, this may be a read error. The chain uses TRBV12-3 or TRBV12-4 and TRBJ2-7, with D possibly being TRBD1 (7 bases). The CDR3 has 14 residues. CDR3 region: CAISFAGQNSEQYF. The CDR3 DNA reads as TGTGCCATCAGTTTCGCGGGACAGAACTCCGAGCAGTACTTC.

The J gene is TRBJ2-3, the V gene TRBV7-2; no clear D. Trimming left V 5 bases short and J 7 bases short, with 19 bases between. Germline assignment: CDR1 SGHTA and CDR2 FQGNSA. This CDR3 contains 15 residues. Written as DNA, the CDR3 is TGTGCCAGCAGCCTCCCCCGTCTCGTGGAACATACGCAGTATTTT. Residues: CASSLPRLVEHTQYF.

In its sample, this clonotype was seen many times. At one boundary the junction diverges from the germline segment, which might be a read error. This sequence joins TRBV29-1 and TRBJ2-2; D unclear. The germline CDR1 and CDR2 sequences are SQVTM and ANQGSEA. This CDR3 is 11 amino acids long. The CDR3 sequence: CSVKDTGELFF. The CDR3, as DNA: TGCAGCGTTAAAGACACCGGGGAGCTGTTTTTT.

This clonotype occurred many times. The chain employs TRBV12-3 or TRBV12-4 and TRBJ2-2, with D possibly matching TRBD2 (5 bases). The V and J ends lost 6 bases and 0 bases respectively, with 14 bases between them. This CDR3 spans 16 amino acids. Written as DNA, the CDR3 is TGTGCCAGCAGCCCTGCGGGCGGCGCGAACACCGGGGAGCTGTTTTTT. Its translation is CASSPAGGANTGELFF.

This clonotype was detected many times. The rearrangement uses TRBV12-3 or TRBV12-4 and TRBJ2-4; tentatively, D is TRBD2 (5 bases). The germline V and J ends were trimmed by 5 bases and 9 bases, with 17 bases remaining between them. The CDR3 totals 14 residues. The CDR3 nucleotides read TGTGCCAGCAGTCCTCCGAGACGGGGAACCATTCAGTACTTC. Protein sequence: CASSPPRRGTIQYF.

This clonotype was recorded at least ten times. J is TRBJ1-5 and V is TRBV5-1; 9 bases agree with TRBD1. CDR1 SGHRS and CDR2 YFSETQ come from the germline V gene. J was trimmed by 6 bases and V by 4 bases; bases with no gene match: 5. CDR3 length: 14 residues. The CDR3 protein is CASSPGTGPQPQHF. CDR3 coding DNA: TGCGCCAGCAGCCCCGGGACAGGGCCTCAGCCCCAGCATTTT.

Note on this clonotype: Being one base from a much bigger clone, this may be a read error. This rearrangement joins TRBV12-3 or TRBV12-4 to TRBJ2-5; 7 bases match TRBD2. J gave up 0 bases and V 6 bases, and 7 bases lay outside the gene matches. The CDR3 extends over 15 amino acids. CDR3 DNA: TGTGCCAGCAGGCGTGGCGGGGGTAACCAAGAGACCCAGTACTTC. Its protein is CASRRGGGNQETQYF.

Many counts were recorded for this clonotype. The junction differs from germline at one of its ends, possibly a read error. The CDR3 spells CATSGERGFTDTQYF. The CDR3 DNA reads as TGTGCCACCAGCGGAGAGCGGGGCTTCACAGATACGCAGTATTTT. This chain uses TRBV15 with TRBJ2-3; 7 bases match TRBD2. Germline CDR1 LNHNV, CDR2 YYDKDF (reference sequence). The CDR3 runs to 15 residues.

This clonotype has at least ten counts. CDR3 sequence reads: CASSVGSGRETQYF. Written as DNA, the CDR3 is TGTGCCAGCAGCGTAGGTAGCGGTCGGGAGACCCAGTACTTC. V is TRBV9 and J is TRBJ2-5; tentative D call: TRBD2 (6 bases). This CDR3 is built from 14 residues. Deletions cut 0 bases from V and 5 bases from J, with 11 bases between. Germline loops: CDR1 SGDLS, CDR2 YYNGEE.

This clonotype came up many times. The chain uses TRBV29-1 and TRBJ2-1; D unclear. CDR1 and CDR2 (germline): SQVTM, ANQGSEA. This CDR3 is built from 13 residues. Trimming took 4 bases from V and 0 from J, leaving 7 bases between them. CDR3 DNA: TGCAGCGTTGTAACCGACTCCTACAATGAGCAGTTCTTC. This translates into CSVVTDSYNEQFF.

This clonotype has at least ten counts. V gene TRBV20-1 combines with J gene TRBJ1-1; maybe TRBD1 (6 bases). This CDR3 spans 17 amino acids. V lost 1 base, J lost 3 bases, and 21 bases lay in between. The V gene's germline CDR1 is DFQATT and CDR2 SNEGSKA (reference sequence). The CDR3 sequence is CSARGAGAAFSDTEAFF. In nucleotides, the CDR3 is TGCAGTGCTAGAGGGGCGGGGGCAGCCTTTTCGGACACTGAAGCTTTCTTT.

This clonotype has ten or more counts. The J gene is TRBJ2-5, the V gene TRBV11-2; D is unresolved. Germline values: CDR1 SGHAT, CDR2 FQNNGV. CDR3 length equals 15 residues. Deletions cut 0 bases from V and 2 bases from J, with 10 bases between. The DNA of the CDR3 is TGTGCCAGCAGCTTAGATAGTGCCCTTCAAGAGACCCAGTACTTC. This translates into CASSLDSALQETQYF.

This clonotype was observed at least ten times. The CDR3 loop is CSARNPTYTEAFF. The CDR3 DNA follows: TGCAGTGCTAGGAACCCTACCTACACTGAAGCTTTCTTT. This rearrangement joins TRBV20-1 to TRBJ1-1, with D unresolved. CDR3 length: 13 amino acids. V lost 3 bases to trimming and J lost 3 bases, with 11 bases between them. The germline V gene has CDR1 DFQATT and CDR2 SNEGSKA (reference sequence).

The chain carries TRBV7-9 and TRBJ2-7; tentatively, D is TRBD1 or TRBD2 (5 bases each). Trimming removed 3 bases from V and 3 bases from J, with 15 bases in between. This CDR3 comprises 15 residues. The germline CDR1 and CDR2 sequences are SEHNR and FQNEAQ (reference sequence). In nucleotides, the CDR3 is TGTGCCAGCAGCTTCAGTGGGACGGTGGGCTACGAGCAGTACTTC. This encodes CASSFSGTVGYEQYF.

The gene calls are TRBV3-1 and TRBJ2-1; 10 bases line up with TRBD2. CDR1 is LGHDT, CDR2 YNNKEL, per germline (reference sequence). CDR3 length equals 17 residues. With V trimmed by 10 bases and J by 7 bases, 19 bases remained unmatched. The CDR3 loop reads CATTQETSGGARNEQFF. CDR3 nucleotides: TGTGCCACCACCCAAGAAACCAGCGGGGGGGCCAGAAATGAGCAGTTCTTC.

This clonotype was seen repeatedly, ten times or more. The rearrangement joins TRBV24-1 to TRBJ2-3; D call uncertain. The CDR3 consists of 16 residues. The V gene's germline CDR1 is KGHDR and CDR2 SFDVKD. Trimming stripped 5 bases from V and 2 bases from J, with 16 bases between. The CDR3 spells CATSGKNRAFTDTQYF. The CDR3 DNA follows: TGTGCCACCAGTGGGAAGAACCGAGCCTTCACAGATACGCAGTATTTT.

In this sample, this clonotype turned up many times. V is TRBV12-3 or TRBV12-4 and J is TRBJ1-1; D not resolved. Trimming left V 6 bases short and J 2 bases short, with 7 bases between. CDR3 length: 12 residues. The CDR3 region is CASSRRNTEAFF. As DNA, the CDR3 is TGTGCCAGCAGCCGAAGAAACACTGAAGCTTTCTTT.

This clonotype was found many times. This chain links TRBV20-1 with TRBJ1-1, with 7 positions matching TRBD1. V was clipped by 5 bases and J by 1 base; unmatched bases: 7. The CDR3 covers 14 residues. The germline V gene encodes CDR1 DFQATT and CDR2 SNEGSKA (reference sequence). Here the CDR3 reads CSAEGQWTNTEAFF. CDR3 DNA: TGCAGTGCTGAGGGACAGTGGACGAACACTGAAGCTTTCTTT.

This clonotype was seen at least ten times. The chain couples TRBV15 to TRBJ2-3; TRBD1 aligns across 8 bases. Losses at the gene ends were 2 bases for V and 0 bases for J; bases not matched to a gene: 7. CDR3 length equals 17 residues. Germline V gene data show CDR1 as LNHNV and CDR2 as YYDKDF (reference sequence). CDR3 protein: CATSRPQYRGSTDTQYF. The CDR3, as DNA: TGTGCCACCAGCAGACCCCAATACAGGGGGAGCACAGATACGCAGTATTTT.